This is a list of T cell receptor beta chains from one sample in a study of T-cell memory formation after mild COVID-19. TCRdb independently ran MiXCR on the 5' RACE reads; one entry per CDR3 protein. This sample has roughly 480,000 distinct CDR3 sequences, with 20% to 30% found just once. The sequencing sample was made of PBMCs or a T cell subset sorted from them (not recorded which). The receptor set was obtained from an adult woman who had mild COVID-19 (a few samples of this study predate the infection). Cell type and time point are not known. The CDR3 runs from the conserved cysteine through the conserved F or W. The order of the fields is V gene, clone size, J gene, D gene, CDR3 protein, CDR3 DNA. D genes are given only for firm matches. The size field is filled for only some rows; it gives once, few, many or a size class.

TRBV7-2,few,TRBJ1-4,TRBD1,CASSFGDRDYEKLFF,TGTGCCAGCAGCTTTGGGGACAGGGATTATGAAAAACTGTTTTTT
TRBV19,NA,TRBJ2-7,NA,CASSFRGRPSEQYF,TGTGCCAGTAGTTTCAGGGGCCGCCCGAGCGAGCAGTACTTC
TRBV3-1,NA,TRBJ1-2,NA,CASSQRQGGPYGYTF,TGTGCCAGCAGCCAAAGGCAGGGCGGACCTTATGGCTACACCTTC
TRBV3-1,NA,TRBJ2-1,NA,CASSQDSPLGGYNEQFF,TGTGCCAGCAGCCAAGACTCCCCCCTCGGGGGATACAATGAGCAGTTCTTC
TRBV5-5,NA,TRBJ1-1,NA,CASSLWDTMNTEAFF,TGTGCCAGCAGCTTGTGGGACACTATGAACACTGAAGCTTTCTTT
TRBV18,few,TRBJ2-3,TRBD2,CASSPTRTSGSRGGRTDTQYF,TGTGCCAGCTCACCAACTAGGACTAGCGGGAGCAGAGGGGGGCGCACAGATACGCAGTATTTT
TRBV7-6,NA,TRBJ2-1,NA,CASSLIRGNEQFF,TGTGCCAGCAGCCTGATAAGGGGGAATGAGCAGTTCTTC
TRBV6-5,few,TRBJ1-2,NA,CASSYSQENYGYTF,TGTGCCAGCAGTTACTCACAGGAGAACTATGGCTACACCTTC
TRBV6-5,few,TRBJ1-1,NA,CASSYSTTAYTEAFF,TGTGCCAGCAGTTACTCGACGACAGCTTACACTGAAGCTTTCTTT
TRBV5-1,NA,TRBJ2-7,NA,CASSLAPSTGEQYF,TGCGCCAGCAGCTTGGCCCCATCTACGGGGGAGCAGTACTTC
TRBV29-1,few,TRBJ2-7,NA,CSVEEGPEQYF,TGCAGCGTTGAAGAGGGACCCGAGCAGTACTTC
TRBV20-1,NA,TRBJ2-2,TRBD1,CSAKTGGYTGELFF,TGCAGTGCCAAGACAGGGGGGTACACCGGGGAGCTGTTTTTT
TRBV7-2,few,TRBJ2-3,TRBD2,CASSISGLAGGLTDTQYF,TGTGCCAGCTCGATTTCAGGGCTAGCGGGAGGACTCACAGATACGCAGTATTTT
TRBV7-3,NA,TRBJ1-2,NA,CASSAQGRGGYTF,TGTGCCAGCAGCGCACAGGGTCGGGGAGGCTACACCTTC
TRBV2,few,TRBJ2-7,NA,CASSPLHEQYF,TGTGCCAGCAGTCCACTGCACGAGCAGTACTTC
TRBV12-3/TRBV12-4,few,TRBJ2-4,NA,CASENRRQLAKNIQYF,TGTGCCAGCGAAAACCGACGGCAGTTAGCCAAAAACATTCAGTACTTC
TRBV25-1,NA,TRBJ2-7,NA,CASSKLLAYEQYF,TGTGCCAGCAGTAAATTACTAGCTTACGAGCAGTACTTC
TRBV29-1,few,TRBJ1-1,TRBD1,CSVDLDRAVAFF,TGCAGCGTTGACCTGGACAGGGCGGTGGCTTTCTTT
TRBV5-5,few,TRBJ2-2,NA,CASSLEGSDYTGELFF,TGTGCCAGCAGCTTGGAAGGGAGCGATTACACCGGGGAGCTGTTTTTT
TRBV6-2/TRBV6-3,many,TRBJ2-1,TRBD2,CASSYRDPGGYNEQFF,TGTGCCAGCAGTTATCGGGACCCGGGGGGGTACAATGAGCAGTTCTTC
TRBV6-6,NA,TRBJ2-5,NA,CASSGLGQGIQETQYF,TGTGCCAGCAGTGGGCTGGGACAAGGAATACAAGAGACCCAGTACTTC
TRBV20-1,NA,TRBJ1-5,NA,CSARNAINQPQHF,TGCAGTGCTAGGAACGCCATAAATCAGCCCCAGCATTTT